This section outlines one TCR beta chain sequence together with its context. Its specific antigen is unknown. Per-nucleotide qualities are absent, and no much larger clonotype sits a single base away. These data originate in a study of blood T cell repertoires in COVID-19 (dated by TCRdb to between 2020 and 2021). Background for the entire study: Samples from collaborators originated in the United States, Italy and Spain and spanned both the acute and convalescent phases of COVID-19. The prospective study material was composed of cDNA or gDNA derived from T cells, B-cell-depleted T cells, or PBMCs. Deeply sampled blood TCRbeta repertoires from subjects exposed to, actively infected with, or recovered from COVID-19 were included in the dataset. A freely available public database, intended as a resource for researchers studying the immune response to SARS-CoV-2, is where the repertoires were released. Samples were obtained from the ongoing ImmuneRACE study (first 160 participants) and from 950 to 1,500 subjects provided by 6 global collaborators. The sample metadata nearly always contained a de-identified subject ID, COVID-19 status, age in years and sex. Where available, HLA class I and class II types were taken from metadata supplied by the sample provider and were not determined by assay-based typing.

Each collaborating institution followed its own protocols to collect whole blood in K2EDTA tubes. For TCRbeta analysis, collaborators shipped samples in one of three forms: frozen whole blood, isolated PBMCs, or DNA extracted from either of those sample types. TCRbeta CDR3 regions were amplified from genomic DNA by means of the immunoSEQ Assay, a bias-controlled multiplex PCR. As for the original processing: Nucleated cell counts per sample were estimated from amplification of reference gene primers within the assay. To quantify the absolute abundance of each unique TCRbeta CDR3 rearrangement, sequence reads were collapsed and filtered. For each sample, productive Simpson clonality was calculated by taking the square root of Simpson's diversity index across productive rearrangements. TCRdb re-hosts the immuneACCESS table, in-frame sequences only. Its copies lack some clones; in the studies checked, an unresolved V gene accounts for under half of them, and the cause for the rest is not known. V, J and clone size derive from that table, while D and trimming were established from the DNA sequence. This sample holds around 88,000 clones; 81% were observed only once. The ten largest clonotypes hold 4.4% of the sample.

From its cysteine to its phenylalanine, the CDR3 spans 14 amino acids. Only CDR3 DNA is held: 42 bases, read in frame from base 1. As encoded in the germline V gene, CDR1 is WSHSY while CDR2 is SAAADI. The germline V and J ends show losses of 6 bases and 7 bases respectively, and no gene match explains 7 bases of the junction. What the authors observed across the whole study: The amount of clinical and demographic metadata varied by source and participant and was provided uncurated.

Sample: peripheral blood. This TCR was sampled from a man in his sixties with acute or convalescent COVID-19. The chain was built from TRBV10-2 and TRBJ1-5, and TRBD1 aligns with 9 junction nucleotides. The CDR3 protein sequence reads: CASSPGTGHQPQHF. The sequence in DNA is TGCGCCAGCAGCCCCGGGACAGGGCACCAGCCCCAGCATTTT.